These 9 T cell receptor beta chains share one sample of origin, sequenced in a study of T cells in Graves' hyperthyroidism and ophthalmopathy. Amplified TCR beta CDR3 regions derived from RNA transcripts. The HTBI set primed first-round TCR CDR3 RT-PCR. TCRdb recomputed calls from the multiplex PCR reads with MiXCR, one row per CDR3 protein. Of about 610,000 distinct CDR3 sequences listed, approximately 14% are singletons. Sequencing used blood. The source is a middle-aged woman with Graves' ophthalmopathy.

This clonotype came up many times. The genes are TRBV5-1 and TRBJ1-5; no clear D gene. The germline V gene encodes CDR1 SGHRS and CDR2 YFSETQ. V dropped 4 bases and J dropped 4 bases, with 15 bases sitting between them. The CDR3 runs 15 residues. This CDR3 reads CASSPAGDRNQPQHF. The CDR3 DNA sequence: TGCGCCAGCAGCCCGGCCGGGGATCGGAATCAGCCCCAGCATTTT.

In its sample, this clonotype was seen many times. The chain has TRBV19 and TRBJ2-7, with unresolved D. CDR1 and CDR2 (germline): LNHDA, SQIVND (reference sequence). The CDR3 has 11 amino acids. Between the trimmed V and J ends, which lost 9 bases and 7 bases, there was a span of 13 bases. This chain's CDR3 is CARRPKGEQYF. CDR3 in DNA: TGTGCCAGGCGACCGAAGGGTGAGCAGTACTTC.

In its sample, this clonotype was seen many times. The chain joins TRBV20-1 to TRBJ1-2, with a possible D match to TRBD1 (5 bases). Trimming cost V 5 bases and J 4 bases, with 14 bases left between them. Per the germline V gene, CDR1 is DFQATT and CDR2 is SNEGSKA (reference sequence). The CDR3 runs to 13 residues. The CDR3, as DNA: TGCAGTGCTCCTTCAACAGGACCCTATGGCTACACCTTC. Translated: CSAPSTGPYGYTF.

This clonotype was counted only a few times. CDR3 nucleotides: TGCAGCGCCGTCACAGGGGGCGCAAAGGGGACCGCCTATGGCTACACCTTC. Amino acids: CSAVTGGAKGTAYGYTF. V gene TRBV29-1 combines with J gene TRBJ1-2, with 9 bases matching TRBD1. Germline CDR1 reads SQVTM; CDR2 reads ANQGSEA. This CDR3 is 17 amino acids long. Trimming cost V 7 bases and J 4 bases; bases outside gene matches: 19.

This clonotype was picked up many times. The genes are TRBV6-5 and TRBJ1-2, with D maybe TRBD1 (5 bases). The CDR3 spans 15 residues. Germline CDR1 reads MNHEY; CDR2 reads SVGAGI. V gave up 5 bases and J gave up 4 bases, with 17 bases separating them. The CDR3 loop reads CASSPRSSGGYGYTF. CDR3 nucleotide sequence: TGTGCCAGCAGTCCCCGCTCCTCTGGGGGCTATGGCTACACCTTC.

The sample holds many counts of this clonotype. V and J are TRBV12-3 or TRBV12-4 and TRBJ1-1, with D unresolved. The CDR3 runs 13 residues. Trimming left V 7 bases short and J 0 bases short, with 9 bases between. The CDR3 spells CASTTTLNTEAFF. In DNA, the CDR3 is TGTGCCAGCACCACGACGCTGAACACTGAAGCTTTCTTT.

The table lists this clonotype with a few counts. The CDR3 nucleotides read TGTGCCAGCAGGAATGATGCTTTCGCTGAAGCTTTCTTT. Translated, it gives CASRNDAFAEAFF. J is TRBJ1-1 and V is TRBV6-1; D is uncertain. Germline loops: CDR1 MNHNS, CDR2 SASEGT. The CDR3 has 13 amino acids. V was cut by 6 bases and J by 6 bases, with 14 bases left in between.

This clonotype was recorded many times. The chain joins TRBV20-1 to TRBJ2-7; TRBD2 matches at 8 bases. This CDR3 is 14 amino acids long. Germline assignment: CDR1 DFQATT and CDR2 SNEGSKA (reference sequence). V dropped 3 bases and J dropped 3; count of bases not matched to a gene: 7. The CDR3: CSASLSGRRYEQYF. CDR3 nucleotide sequence: TGCAGTGCTAGCCTCAGCGGGAGACGCTACGAGCAGTACTTC.

This clonotype was detected ten times or more. The rearrangement links TRBV28 to TRBJ2-7; 11 bases match TRBD2. This CDR3 has 16 residues. Germline CDR1 and CDR2: MDHEN and SYDVKM. V shed 8 bases and J 7 bases; nucleotides not matched to a gene: 16. Written as DNA, the CDR3 is TGTGCCAGCGTCCCCCGGGGTAGCGGGAGGGCCCGGGAGCAGTACTTC. It encodes CASVPRGSGRAREQYF.